What follows are 18 T cell receptor beta chains derived from one specimen sequenced in a study of blood T cell repertoires in COVID-19. Assay used: immunoSEQ multiplex PCR; TCRdb lists only in-frame clones, some missing. Here the sample spans about 240,000 clones, approximately 87% being singletons. The sequenced material came from peripheral blood. The receptors shown here come from a man aged 60 to 75 with acute or convalescent COVID-19.

The genes are TRBV25-1 and TRBJ2-3, with TRBD2 as a possible D gene (6 bases). This CDR3 has 14 amino acids. In germline, CDR1 is MGHDK, CDR2 SYGVNS. Deletions cut 4 bases from V and 14 bases from J, with 22 bases between. The DNA of the CDR3 is TGTGCCAGCAGTGTGATTCCCGCAGGAGGGGTTGTGTATTTT. Protein product: CASSVIPAGGVVYF.

The genes are TRBV25-1 and TRBJ2-7; TRBD1 matches at 9 bases. This CDR3 spans 15 amino acids. Losses at the gene ends were 10 bases for V and 4 bases for J; bases not matched to a gene: 14. Germline V gene data show CDR1 as MGHDK and CDR2 as SYGVNS. CDR3 sequence reads: CATRGGRDREYEQYF. The CDR3 DNA reads TGTGCCACCCGTGGGGGCCGGGACAGGGAATACGAGCAGTACTTC.

V is TRBV20-1 and J is TRBJ2-3; D may be TRBD2 (5 bases). There are 11 residues in the CDR3. The V gene lost 3 bases and the J gene lost 4 bases, with 5 bases spanning the gap. The germline CDR1 and CDR2 sequences are DFQATT and SNEGSKA (reference sequence). This CDR3 reads CSARRADTQYF. The DNA of the CDR3 is TGCAGTGCTAGGAGGGCAGATACGCAGTATTTT.

The chain links TRBV5-1 to TRBJ1-1; D unresolved. The CDR3 sequence is 15 residues long. V was pared by 0 bases and J by 2 bases, with 11 bases between. Germline CDR1 is SGHRS and CDR2 is YFSETQ. Here the CDR3 reads CASSLGAAGNTEAFF. As DNA, the CDR3 is TGCGCCAGCAGCTTGGGGGCAGCGGGAAACACTGAAGCTTTCTTT.

This chain uses TRBV7-2 with TRBJ2-2, with a tentative D call TRBD1 (5 bases). Trimming left V 5 bases short and J 11 bases short, with 18 bases between. CDR3 length: 14 amino acids. CDR1 and CDR2 from the germline V gene are SGHTA and FQGNSA. The CDR3 region is CASSPKSWGGELFF. The CDR3 DNA is TGTGCCAGCAGCCCGAAATCCTGGGGCGGTGAGCTGTTTTTT. The complete variable domain, with remaining parts taken from reference TRBV7-2 and TRBJ2-2, reads GAGVSQSPSNKVTEKGKDVELRCDPISGHTALYWYRQSLGQGLEFLIYFQGNSAPDKSGLPSDRFSAERTGGSVSTLTIQRTQQEDSAVYLCASSPKSWGGELFFGEGSRLTVL.

This clone was recorded only once. The CDR3 protein is CASSFGRRGSNQPQHF. In nucleotides, the CDR3 is TGTGCCAGCAGTTTTGGGAGGAGGGGTAGCAATCAGCCCCAGCATTTT. This sequence joins TRBV28 and TRBJ1-5; D possibly corresponds to TRBD1 (5 bases). CDR3 size: 16 residues. Germline V gene sequence: CDR1 MDHEN, CDR2 SYDVKM. The V end was cut by 3 bases, the J end by 0 bases, with 12 bases between.

This rearrangement joins TRBV3-1 (or the pseudogene TRBV3-2) to TRBJ2-5; unclear D gene. This CDR3 spans 12 amino acids. The germline V and J ends were trimmed by 7 bases and 4 bases, with 10 bases remaining between them. Germline lookup yields CDR1 LGHDT and CDR2 YNNKEL (reference sequence). This chain's CDR3 is CASISGGETQYF. The CDR3 DNA reads TGTGCCAGCATCTCGGGTGGAGAGACCCAGTACTTC.

This clone was found once. This chain joins TRBV30 and TRBJ1-6; D is uncertain. The CDR3 is 13 residues long. The germline V gene encodes CDR1 GTSNPN and CDR2 SVGIG (reference sequence). V gave up 1 base and J gave up 13 bases, with 14 bases separating them. In nucleotides, the CDR3 is TGTGCCTGGAGTGAACAGAAGGCTTCGCCCCTCCACTTT. Its translation: CAWSEQKASPLHF.

This chain links TRBV28 with TRBJ1-2; D gene uncertain. The V end was cut by 2 bases, the J end by 3 bases, with 10 bases between. Germline lookup yields CDR1 MDHEN and CDR2 SYDVKM. The CDR3 loop spans 14 amino acids. The CDR3 nucleotides read TGTGCCAGCAGTTTACTGGCAGGCTACTATGGCTACACCTTC. Translating gives CASSLLAGYYGYTF.

The genes are TRBV29-1 and TRBJ2-7; TRBD2 aligns across 10 bases. Germline V gives CDR1 SQVTM, CDR2 ANQGSEA. The CDR3 sequence is 13 residues long. V lost 4 bases and J lost 5; bases outside the gene matches: 5. The CDR3 protein is CSVGQGLANEQYF. The CDR3 region has the DNA TGCAGCGTTGGACAGGGACTAGCGAACGAGCAGTACTTC.

The gene calls are TRBV29-1 and TRBJ1-2; D is unresolved. V was shortened by 6 bases and J by 2 bases, with 16 bases between the two germline ends. The CDR3 covers 14 residues. Germline values: CDR1 SQVTM, CDR2 ANQGSEA. The CDR3 here is CSVDDVGENYGYTF. CDR3 nucleotide sequence: TGCAGCGTAGACGACGTGGGAGAAAACTATGGCTACACCTTC.

J is TRBJ1-3 and V is TRBV30; the match to TRBD1 covers 9 bases. V trimming: 4 bases; J trimming: 3 bases; junction bases outside the gene matches: 7. Germline loops: CDR1 GTSNPN, CDR2 SVGIG (reference sequence). The CDR3 has 15 amino acids. The CDR3 coding sequence is TGTGCCTGGAATCCACAGGGGGCAGGTGGAAACACCATATATTTT. It translates to CAWNPQGAGGNTIYF. The variable domain in full, with the rest retrieved from reference TRBV30 and TRBJ1-3, is SQTIHQWPATLVQPVGSPLSLECTVEGTSNPNLYWYRQAAGRGLQLLFYSVGIGQISSEVPQNLSASRPQDRQFILSSKKLLLSDSGFYLCAWNPQGAGGNTIYFGEGSWLTVV.

The gene calls are TRBV30 and TRBJ2-7, with 10 bases lining up with TRBD1. This CDR3 has 18 amino acids. Unmatched junction bases numbered 16, after V lost 2 bases and J lost 3 bases. The germline gives CDR1 GTSNPN, CDR2 SVGIG (reference sequence). The CDR3, as DNA: TGTGCCTGGAGTCCTCCTAGTTGGACAGGGGGTGCCGACTACGAGCAGTACTTC. It translates to CAWSPPSWTGGADYEQYF.

In its sample, this clone was seen once. CDR3 nucleotides: TGTGCCAGCAGAGGACAGGGGGCTGGTGGCTACACCTTC. Protein sequence: CASRGQGAGGYTF. V and J are TRBV27 and TRBJ1-2, with TRBD1 identical over 11 bases. CDR1 is MNHEY and CDR2 is SMNVEV in the germline V gene (reference sequence). The V gene end was trimmed by 6 bases and the J gene end by 7 bases; junction bases not matched to a gene: 4. This CDR3 comprises 13 residues.

The V and J genes are TRBV4-1 and TRBJ1-5; 8 bases agree with TRBD1. This CDR3 comprises 14 residues. Germline V gives CDR1 MGHRA, CDR2 YSYEKL. The junction had 3 bases not matched to a gene; V was cut back by 6 bases and J by 2 bases. The CDR3 is CASSPTGGNQPQHF. The CDR3 DNA reads TGCGCCAGCAGTCCGACAGGGGGCAATCAGCCCCAGCATTTT.

The rearrangement links TRBV4-3 to TRBJ1-1; the D gene is possibly TRBD1 (6 bases). The CDR3 loop spans 16 amino acids. In germline, CDR1 is LGHNA, CDR2 YSLEER. V shed 1 base and J shed 3 bases, with 15 bases lying between them. The CDR3 protein is CASSQVKGGQHTEAFF. In DNA, the CDR3 is TGCGCCAGCAGCCAAGTCAAGGGGGGGCAGCACACTGAAGCTTTCTTT.

V gene TRBV19 combines with J gene TRBJ2-7; 7 bases are a match to TRBD1. The junction had 17 bases not matched to a gene; V was cut back by 7 bases and J by 2 bases. CDR3 length equals 17 residues. Germline V gene sequence: CDR1 LNHDA, CDR2 SQIVND (reference sequence). CDR3 residues: CASKGFYPGTDAYEQYF. CDR3 nucleotide sequence: TGTGCCAGTAAGGGTTTCTATCCCGGGACAGACGCCTACGAGCAGTACTTC.

The chain combines TRBV7-2 with TRBJ2-2; 10 bases align to TRBD1. Losses at the gene ends were 2 bases for V and 2 bases for J; bases not matched to a gene: 5. CDR3 length equals 17 residues. The germline gives CDR1 SGHTA, CDR2 FQGNSA. Here the CDR3 reads CASSLPGQGYNTGELFF. In nucleotides, the CDR3 is TGTGCCAGCAGCTTACCGGGACAGGGGTATAACACCGGGGAGCTGTTTTTT.